This entry lists 8 T cell receptor beta chains sequenced from one sample in a study of OX40 agonist ivuxolimab in advanced cancers. TCRdb's copy holds only in-frame clones and misses some; the assay was immunoSEQ multiplex PCR. The table includes tens of thousands of clones, approximately 84% detected once. This specimen consisted of CD4+ or CD8+ T cells sorted from blood, obtained in a trial of the OX40 agonist ivuxolimab. The source is an adult with an advanced solid tumor such as melanoma, head and neck, liver or kidney cancer.

This clone has more than one count but fewer than ten. The J gene is TRBJ2-1, the V gene TRBV16; unclear D gene. Trimming removed 6 bases at V and 4 bases at J, with 7 bases between. Germline V lookup: CDR1 KGHSY, CDR2 FQNENV. The CDR3 contains 12 residues. The CDR3 loop is CASSRRYNEQFF. DNA of the CDR3: TGTGCCAGCAGTCGCCGGTACAATGAGCAGTTCTTC.

V and J are TRBV19 and TRBJ1-4; D gene ambiguous. CDR3 size: 13 residues. V was clipped by 2 bases and J by 8 bases, with 9 bases between them. Looked up from germline, CDR1 is LNHDA and CDR2 is SQIVND (reference sequence). The CDR3 region is CASSISLEEKLFF. CDR3 DNA: TGTGCCAGTAGTATAAGCTTGGAAGAAAAACTGTTTTTT.

The chain carries TRBV10-3 and TRBJ2-7, with a tentative D call TRBD2 (5 bases). CDR1 ENHRY and CDR2 SYGVKD come from the germline V gene. With 0 bases removed from V and 3 bases from J, the gap between germline ends came to 15 bases. CDR3 length: 16 residues. DNA for the CDR3: TGTGCCATCAGTGAGTCGAATGGGAGTTTTTACTACGAGCAGTACTTC. As protein: CAISESNGSFYYEQYF.

The chain uses TRBV27 and TRBJ1-4; TRBD1 matches at 7 bases. The ends lost 9 bases at V and 3 bases at J; junction bases unmatched: 7. The germline CDR1 and CDR2 sequences are MNHEY and SMNVEV (reference sequence). The CDR3 sequence is 14 residues long. This chain's CDR3 is CASRIGGANEKLFF. CDR3 bases: TGTGCCAGTCGGATAGGGGGCGCTAATGAAAAACTGTTTTTT.

This clone has a handful of counts. The CDR3 region has the DNA TGTGCCAGCAGCTTGGGGTACGAGCAGTACTTC. Amino acids: CASSLGYEQYF. This rearrangement joins TRBV5-6 to TRBJ2-7; no definite D call. The CDR3 is 11 amino acids. Trimming took off 0 bases at V and 4 bases at J, with 2 bases between the two ends. Germline CDR1 is SGHDT and CDR2 is YYEEEE.

This chain joins TRBV9 and TRBJ2-7; possible D gene TRBD2, 5 bases. This CDR3 is built from 13 residues. The V end lost 6 bases, the J end lost 6 bases, and 16 bases lay between the germline ends. Germline loops: CDR1 SGDLS, CDR2 YYNGEE. The CDR3 loop is CASTQAEGLEQYF. The CDR3 DNA is TGTGCCAGCACCCAAGCCGAGGGCCTCGAGCAGTACTTC. Full variable domain (missing parts from reference TRBV9 and TRBJ2-7): DSGVTQTPKHLITATGQRVTLRCSPRSGDLSVYWYQQSLDQGLQFLIQYYNGEERAKGNILERFSAQQFPDLHSELNLSSLELGDSALYFCASTQAEGLEQYFGPGTRLTVT.

The gene calls are TRBV6-5 and TRBJ2-5; maybe TRBD1 (6 bases). V was cut by 6 bases and J by 5 bases, with 19 bases left in between. The germline V gene encodes CDR1 MNHEY and CDR2 SVGAGI. CDR3 length: 15 residues. This CDR3 is CASRPNRVVKETQYF. The CDR3, as DNA: TGTGCCAGCAGACCAAACAGGGTTGTAAAGGAGACCCAGTACTTC.

This chain links TRBV11-2 with TRBJ1-3, with D uncertain. The germline V gene has CDR1 SGHAT and CDR2 FQNNGV. The ends were cut back, 4 bases at V and 0 bases at J, with 16 bases in the middle. This CDR3 has 17 residues. The CDR3 coding sequence is TGTGCCAGCAGCTCCTCTCCTACTTGGAGCTCTGGAAACACCATATATTTT. Amino acid sequence: CASSSSPTWSSGNTIYF.